This entry is about one TCR beta chain. Antigen specificity is unknown. While the first cohort had 700 or so subjects, the donors belonged to the separate validation cohort of over a hundred subjects. Germline V gives CDR1 LGHNA, CDR2 YSLEER. This CDR3 spans 16 amino acids. V shed 1 base and J shed 7 bases, with 19 bases lying between them. This specimen belongs to a study of cytomegalovirus exposure and HLA in healthy donors. Overall study: The approximately 720 first-cohort repertoires and the approximately 130 validation repertoires shared the same platform, a later analysis reported. Whole-study findings and limits: Researchers reported that a few CMV-associated chains were confirmed in vitro as CMV antigen-specific. Cytomegalovirus association was listed for about 170 TCR beta chains.

Assay used: immunoSEQ multiplex PCR; TCRdb lists only in-frame clones, some missing. This sample has roughly 71,000 clones, with 94% found just once. The genes are TRBV4-3 and TRBJ1-2; maybe TRBD1 (6 bases). The clonotype was recovered from a woman between 18 and 29 years old in good health and CMV-seronegative. Specimen: PBMCs. The CDR3 loop reads CASSQAAHREASGYTF. The CDR3 region has the DNA TGCGCCAGCAGCCAAGCAGCTCACAGGGAAGCTAGTGGCTACACCTTC.